Shown below are 21 T cell receptor beta chains from a single sample sequenced in a study of blood T cells in healthy people across ages (dated by TCRdb to 2015 to 2017). The method behind the library was 5' RACE. Instrument on record: Illumina HiSeq 2500. The second PCR ran for roughly 7 to 11 cycles and used a J-beta primer mix along with a sample-barcoded 5' primer. TCRdb passed the public sequencing reads through fastp at Q25 and MiXCR, retaining productive beta sequences. Each record represents a unique CDR3 protein, reported with the most common genes and DNA among its rows. A total of approximately 770,000 distinct CDR3 sequences appear in this sample, about three fifths of them only once. The biggest ten clones account for around 22% of the sample. Sequences were obtained from blood. The receptors stem from a man aged 25-40 years in good health.

V gene TRBV4-2 combines with J gene TRBJ1-2; 8 bases line up with TRBD1. The CDR3 has 14 amino acids. Per germline, CDR1 LGHNA and CDR2 YNFKEQ. The junction had 5 bases not matched to a gene; V was cut back by 2 bases and J by 6 bases. This CDR3 is CASSQNRGWDGYTF. The CDR3 DNA is TGTGCCAGCAGCCAAAACAGGGGGTGGGATGGCTACACCTTC.

The rearrangement links TRBV20-1 to TRBJ2-1; 7 bases are a match to TRBD2. Trimming at V came to 5 bases and at J to 3 bases, leaving 10 bases not matched to a gene. The CDR3 loop spans 15 amino acids. Germline V lookup: CDR1 DFQATT, CDR2 SNEGSKA (reference sequence). The CDR3 loop reads CSASPLAGDYNEQFF. The CDR3 DNA is TGCAGTGCTTCCCCCTTAGCGGGCGACTACAATGAGCAGTTCTTC.

This clonotype appeared once. J is TRBJ1-6 and V is TRBV7-2; D uncertain. The CDR3 is made up of 13 amino acids. The germline V and J ends were trimmed by 5 bases and 12 bases, with 14 bases remaining between them. The germline V gene has CDR1 SGHTA and CDR2 FQGNSA. CDR3 nucleotides: TGTGCCAGCAGCGACATTTTGGGTTTACCCCTCCACTTT. Protein product: CASSDILGLPLHF.

The DNA of the CDR3 is TGTGCCAGCAGTTACCGACAGGGGCTACCCTACGAGCAGTACTTC. Amino acid sequence: CASSYRQGLPYEQYF. The chain carries TRBV6-2 or TRBV6-3 and TRBJ2-7; 8 nucleotides agree with TRBD1. V gave up 2 bases and J gave up 2 bases; unmatched junction bases: 5. Germline V CDR1 and CDR2: MNHEY, SVGEGT. The length of the CDR3 is 15 residues.

This clonotype was picked up a small number of times. This chain uses TRBV28 with TRBJ1-2, with D possibly TRBD1 on 6 matching bases. The CDR3 covers 15 residues. V dropped 6 bases and J dropped 9 bases, with 23 bases sitting between them. Germline V lookup: CDR1 MDHEN, CDR2 SYDVKM. Here the CDR3 DNA reads TGTGCCAGCAGGCGGGGACAATCAGAAAGGGGGAGCTACACCTTC. As protein: CASRRGQSERGSYTF.

The chain uses TRBV7-2 and TRBJ2-3; D gene ambiguous. CDR1 SGHTA and CDR2 FQGNSA come from the germline V gene. The CDR3 is 13 residues long. Trimming cost V 3 bases and J 4 bases, with 8 bases left between them. CDR3 in DNA: TGTGCCAGCAGCTTCACCGGGCCAGATACGCAGTATTTT. It codes for CASSFTGPDTQYF.

This clonotype has only one observation. One end of the junction fails to match germline, which may point to a read error. This chain uses TRBV24-1 with TRBJ2-3; D is unclear. Germline CDR1 KGHDR, CDR2 SFDVKD. The length of the CDR3 is 13 residues. CDR3 DNA sequence: TGTACCACCGGTCGGCAGTACACAGATACGCAGTATTTT. Amino acid sequence: CTTGRQYTDTQYF.

The chain uses TRBV12-3 or TRBV12-4 and TRBJ2-1; D not resolved. There are 14 residues in the CDR3. V dropped 8 bases and J dropped 5 bases, with 16 bases sitting between them. CDR3 region: CASRMWSHDNEQFF. The CDR3 DNA reads TGTGCCAGCCGCATGTGGAGCCACGACAATGAGCAGTTCTTC.

The gene calls are TRBV29-1 and TRBJ2-4; unclear D gene. Judging by the DNA end, TRBJ2-7 fits better; the J call may be wrong. This CDR3 has 12 amino acids. In germline, CDR1 is SQVTM, CDR2 ANQGSEA. The CDR3 region has the DNA TGCAGCGCCACCAGTGGAAACTACGAGCAGTACTTC. Its protein product is CSATSGNYEQYF.

The V call is TRBV7-6, the J call TRBJ1-6; 9 nucleotides align to TRBD1. Germline V gene sequence: CDR1 SGHVS, CDR2 FNYEAQ. The V segment lost 5 bases and the J segment 8 bases; nucleotides outside the gene matches: 10. The CDR3 extends over 16 amino acids. This CDR3 is CASSNRRDRADSPLHF. The CDR3 bases are TGTGCCAGCAGCAACCGCCGGGACAGGGCGGATTCACCCCTCCACTTT.

The V gene is TRBV28, the J gene TRBJ1-5, with TRBD1 matching over 8 bases. With 6 bases clipped from V and 3 bases from J, the junction kept 10 bases outside the gene matches. This CDR3 has 16 residues. CDR1 is MDHEN and CDR2 is SYDVKM in the germline V gene. The CDR3 sequence: CASSPDRGSNNQPQHF. The CDR3 nucleotides are TGTGCCAGCAGCCCAGACAGGGGTAGCAACAATCAGCCCCAGCATTTT.

This chain's CDR3 is CSASTGGYSPLHF. CDR3 bases: TGCAGTGCTAGTACGGGGGGATATTCACCCCTCCACTTT. The rearrangement links TRBV20-1 to TRBJ1-6; D is perhaps TRBD1 (5 bases). The CDR3 is 13 residues long. CDR1 DFQATT and CDR2 SNEGSKA come from the germline V gene (reference sequence). Trimming cost V 3 bases and J 8 bases, with 11 bases left between them.

This clonotype was detected once. V usage is TRBV25-1 and J usage is TRBJ2-5, with TRBD1 matching 7 bases. V lost 10 bases to trimming and J lost 4 bases; unmatched junction nucleotides: 12. From germline, CDR1 is MGHDK and CDR2 SYGVNS. This CDR3 has 14 residues. The CDR3 coding sequence is TGTGCCAACAGCCCCAGGGGGAACGGAGAGACCCAGTACTTC. It encodes CANSPRGNGETQYF.

CDR3 DNA sequence: TGTGCCAGCAGTTTATCGAACGGAGACTACAATGAGCAGTTCTTC. Encoded protein: CASSLSNGDYNEQFF. The chain is built from TRBV27 and TRBJ2-1; unclear D gene. The germline CDR1 and CDR2 sequences are MNHEY and SMNVEV (reference sequence). The V gene lost 0 bases and the J gene lost 3 bases, with 9 bases spanning the gap. CDR3 size: 15 residues.

The chain combines TRBV11-2 with TRBJ2-7; 10 nucleotides align to TRBD2. CDR3 length equals 15 residues. Trimming took 1 base from V and 3 from J; bases not matched to a gene: 3. Germline CDR1 SGHAT, CDR2 FQNNGV. This chain's CDR3 is CASSLGQREGYEQYF. In nucleotides, the CDR3 is TGTGCCAGCAGCTTAGGCCAGCGGGAGGGCTACGAGCAGTACTTC.

The J gene is TRBJ2-3, the V gene TRBV7-2, with 8 bases that match TRBD1. V lost 1 base and J lost 2; bases outside the gene matches: 8. CDR1 SGHTA and CDR2 FQGNSA come from the germline V gene. The CDR3 consists of 17 residues. CDR3 loop: CASSLEGPGGFTDTQYF. The CDR3 DNA follows: TGTGCCAGCAGCTTAGAGGGGCCAGGGGGCTTCACAGATACGCAGTATTTT.

The rearrangement uses TRBV12-3 or TRBV12-4 and TRBJ2-1; D is uncertain. Trimming removed 8 bases from V and 5 bases from J, with 13 bases in between. This CDR3 contains 13 residues. CDR3 protein: CASGFWANNEQFF. The CDR3 DNA sequence: TGTGCCAGCGGATTCTGGGCTAACAATGAGCAGTTCTTC.

The chain employs TRBV11-2 and TRBJ2-5; D may match TRBD1 or TRBD2 (5 bases each). CDR1 and CDR2 from the germline V gene are SGHAT and FQNNGV. V shed 1 base and J shed 7 bases, with 13 bases lying between them. The CDR3 has 14 amino acids. CDR3 coding DNA: TGTGCCAGCAGCTTAGCTCCTAATGGGGGGACCCAGTACTTC. It yields the protein CASSLAPNGGTQYF. The full variable domain, with the rest looked up from reference TRBV11-2 and TRBJ2-5, is EAGVAQSPRYKIIEKRQSVAFWCNPISGHATLYWYQQILGQGPKLLIQFQNNGVVDDSQLPKDRFSAERLKGVDSTLKIQPAKLEDSAVYLCASSLAPNGGTQYFGPGTRLLVL.

A single count supports this clonotype. The rearrangement joins TRBV24-1 to TRBJ2-5, with 10 nucleotides matching TRBD2. The CDR3 consists of 16 residues. The V segment lost 4 bases and the J segment 5 bases; nucleotides outside the gene matches: 9. Looked up from germline, CDR1 is KGHDR and CDR2 is SFDVKD. The chain's CDR3 is CATSEGGLARFETQYF. The CDR3 DNA is TGTGCCACCAGTGAAGGGGGACTAGCGAGGTTTGAGACCCAGTACTTC.

CDR3 amino acids: CASSLGGLADEQFF. The CDR3 coding sequence is TGTGCCAGCAGCTTAGGGGGACTAGCGGACGAGCAGTTCTTC. The chain couples TRBV11-2 to TRBJ2-1, with 11 nucleotides matching TRBD2. The V and J ends lost 1 base and 10 bases, in that order; junction bases with no gene match: 3. CDR1 and CDR2 (germline): SGHAT, FQNNGV. The length of the CDR3 is 14 residues.

The gene calls are TRBV4-3 and TRBJ2-7, with D uncertain. CDR1 is LGHNA and CDR2 is YSLEER in the germline V gene. V shed 3 bases and J shed 1 base, with 13 bases lying between them. The CDR3 length is 15 residues. The CDR3 spells CASSHHPGPSYEQYF. The CDR3 DNA is TGCGCCAGCAGCCACCACCCCGGTCCTTCCTACGAGCAGTACTTC.